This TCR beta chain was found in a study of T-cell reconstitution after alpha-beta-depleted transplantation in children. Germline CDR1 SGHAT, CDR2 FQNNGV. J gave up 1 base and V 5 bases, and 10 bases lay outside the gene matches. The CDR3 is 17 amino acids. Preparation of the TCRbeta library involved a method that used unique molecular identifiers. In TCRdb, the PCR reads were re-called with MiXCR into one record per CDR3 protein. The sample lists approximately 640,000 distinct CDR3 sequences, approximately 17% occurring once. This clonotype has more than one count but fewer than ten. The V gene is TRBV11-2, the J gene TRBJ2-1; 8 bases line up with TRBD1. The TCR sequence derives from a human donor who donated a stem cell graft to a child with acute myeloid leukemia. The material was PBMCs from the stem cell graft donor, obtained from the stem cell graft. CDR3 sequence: CASSPEGQGRSYNEQFF. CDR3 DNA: TGTGCCAGCAGCCCAGAAGGACAGGGCCGGTCCTACAATGAGCAGTTCTTC.